The subject of this entry is one T cell receptor (beta chain). The antigen remains undetermined. The data were obtained in a study of T cells in Graves' hyperthyroidism and ophthalmopathy. Study-wide context: At initial diagnosis, before any treatment had begun, peripheral blood was obtained.

Trimming cost V 0 bases and J 2 bases; bases outside gene matches: 7. The CDR3 consists of 16 residues. The germline V gene encodes CDR1 DFQATT and CDR2 SNEGSKA (reference sequence). Amplification of TCR beta CDR3 regions was performed using RNA transcripts as template. RT-PCR in the first round (using the HTBI primer set) targeted the TCR CDR3. TCRdb called the multiplex PCR reads again in MiXCR, with one record for every CDR3 protein. The profile covers approximately 30,000 distinct CDR3 sequences, with 45% to 55% appearing a single time and under 30% taken by the ten largest. General study findings and limits: Blood also held most thyroid clonotypes expanded beyond 0.001.

This chain connects TRBV20-1 to TRBJ2-7; 10 bases align to TRBD1. The receptor was derived from a woman in her 40s with Graves' ophthalmopathy. The sequenced sample consisted of blood. The CDR3 sequence: CSARDGRDRGTYEQYF. The CDR3 DNA follows: TGCAGTGCTAGAGACGGCCGGGACAGGGGAACCTACGAGCAGTACTTC.